This T cell receptor beta chain was observed in a study of OX40 agonist ivuxolimab in advanced cancers. Study-level information: Every 2 weeks, ivuxolimab was infused into the patients intravenously at between 0.01 and 10 mg/kg.

Study-wide results and limits: Averaging showed that CD8+ T cells had more expanded clones than CD4+ did. Some nonresponders also had low normalized T-cell clonal expansion.

Libraries were prepared by immunoSEQ multiplex PCR; TCRdb keeps only in-frame clonotypes and omits some of them. The sample records roughly 43,000 clones, over 75% being singletons. V shed 4 bases, J shed 9 bases, and the junction held 14 bases outside the gene matches. The CDR3 has 17 residues. Germline V lookup: CDR1 SGHTA, CDR2 FQGNSA. Comments on this clone: Its antigen remains unknown.

V is TRBV7-2 and J is TRBJ2-4; 11 bases match TRBD1. This clonotype was sampled from an adult with an advanced solid tumor such as melanoma, head and neck, liver or kidney cancer. The sample here was CD4+ or CD8+ T cells sorted from blood, taken in a trial of the OX40 agonist ivuxolimab. The CDR3, as DNA: TGTGCCAGCAGCTCAGTTGGGGGGACAGGGGGAGTGAGCATTCAGTACTTC. Protein: CASSSVGGTGGVSIQYF.